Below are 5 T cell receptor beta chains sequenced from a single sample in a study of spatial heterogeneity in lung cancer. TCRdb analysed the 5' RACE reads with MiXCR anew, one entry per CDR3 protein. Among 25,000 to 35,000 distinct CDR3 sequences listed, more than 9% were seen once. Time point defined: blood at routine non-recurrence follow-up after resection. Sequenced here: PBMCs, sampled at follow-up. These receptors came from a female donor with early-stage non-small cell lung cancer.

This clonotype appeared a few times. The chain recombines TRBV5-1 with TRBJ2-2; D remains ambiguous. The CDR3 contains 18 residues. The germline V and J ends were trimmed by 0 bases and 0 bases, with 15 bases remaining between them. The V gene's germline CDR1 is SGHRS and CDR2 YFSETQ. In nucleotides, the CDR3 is TGCGCCAGCAGCTTGGTTCGCAGGCTAGAAACGAACACCGGGGAGCTGTTTTTT. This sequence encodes CASSLVRRLETNTGELFF.

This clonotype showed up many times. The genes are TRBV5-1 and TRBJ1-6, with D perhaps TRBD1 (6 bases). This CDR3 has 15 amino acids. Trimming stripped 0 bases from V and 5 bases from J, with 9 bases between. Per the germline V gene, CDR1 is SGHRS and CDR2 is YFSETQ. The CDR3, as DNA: TGCGCCAGCAGCTTGGACAGGGCCGATAATTCACCCCTCCACTTT. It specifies CASSLDRADNSPLHF. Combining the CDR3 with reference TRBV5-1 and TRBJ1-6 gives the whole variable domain KAGVTQTPRYLIKTRGQQVTLSCSPISGHRSVSWYQQTPGQGLQFLFEYFSETQRNKGNFPGRFSGRQFSNSRSEMNVSTLELGDSALYLCASSLDRADNSPLHFGNGTRLTVT.

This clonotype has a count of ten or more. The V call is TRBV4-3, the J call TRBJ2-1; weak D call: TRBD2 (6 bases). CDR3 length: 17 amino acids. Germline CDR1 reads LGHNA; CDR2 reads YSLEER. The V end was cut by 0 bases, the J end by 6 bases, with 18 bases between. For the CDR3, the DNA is TGCGCCAGCAGCCAAGATCAAAACGGGGGTGCCGTCAATGAGCAGTTCTTC. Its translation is CASSQDQNGGAVNEQFF.

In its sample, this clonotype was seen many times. The CDR3 coding sequence is TGTGCCAGCAGCTTGCAGGGTTCCGGGGCCAACGTCCTGACTTTC. Protein product: CASSLQGSGANVLTF. The V gene is TRBV11-1, the J gene TRBJ2-6; tentative D call: TRBD1 (5 bases). Trimming took off 3 bases at V and 4 bases at J, with 10 bases between the two ends. Germline CDR1 SGHAT, CDR2 FQDESV (reference sequence). The CDR3 consists of 15 residues.

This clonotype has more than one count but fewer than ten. The CDR3 here is CASSYRGTGDEQYF. CDR3 coding DNA: TGTGCCAGCAGTTACAGGGGGACAGGGGACGAGCAGTACTTC. The rearrangement uses TRBV6-5 and TRBJ2-7; 10 nucleotides agree with TRBD1. The CDR3 totals 14 residues. Looked up from germline, CDR1 is MNHEY and CDR2 is SVGAGI. The junction had 3 bases not matched to a gene; V was cut back by 2 bases and J by 5 bases.